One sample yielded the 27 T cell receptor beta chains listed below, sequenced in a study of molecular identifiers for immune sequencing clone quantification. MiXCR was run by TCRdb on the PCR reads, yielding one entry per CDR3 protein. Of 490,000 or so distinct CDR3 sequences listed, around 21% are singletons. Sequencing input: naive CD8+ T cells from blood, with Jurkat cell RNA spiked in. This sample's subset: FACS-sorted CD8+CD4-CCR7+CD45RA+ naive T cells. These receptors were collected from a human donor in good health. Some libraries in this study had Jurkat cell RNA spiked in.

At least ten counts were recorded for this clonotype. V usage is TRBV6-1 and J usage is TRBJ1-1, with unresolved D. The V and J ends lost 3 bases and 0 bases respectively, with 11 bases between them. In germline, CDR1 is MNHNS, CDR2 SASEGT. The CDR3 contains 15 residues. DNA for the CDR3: TGTGCCAGCAGTGATCCCTGGCTGATGAACACTGAAGCTTTCTTT. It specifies CASSDPWLMNTEAFF.

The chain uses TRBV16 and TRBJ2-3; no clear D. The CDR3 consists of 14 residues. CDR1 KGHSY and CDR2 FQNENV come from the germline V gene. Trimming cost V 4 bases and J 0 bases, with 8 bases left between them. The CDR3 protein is CASSPSVSTDTQYF. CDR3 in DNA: TGTGCCAGCAGCCCCAGCGTAAGCACAGATACGCAGTATTTT.

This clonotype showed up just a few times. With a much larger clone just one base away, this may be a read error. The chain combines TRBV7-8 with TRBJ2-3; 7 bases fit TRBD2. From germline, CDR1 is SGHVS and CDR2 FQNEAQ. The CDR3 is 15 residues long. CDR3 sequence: CVSSPRVTSVDTQYF. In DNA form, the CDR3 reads TGTGTCAGCAGCCCACGGGTAACTAGCGTAGATACGCAGTATTTT.

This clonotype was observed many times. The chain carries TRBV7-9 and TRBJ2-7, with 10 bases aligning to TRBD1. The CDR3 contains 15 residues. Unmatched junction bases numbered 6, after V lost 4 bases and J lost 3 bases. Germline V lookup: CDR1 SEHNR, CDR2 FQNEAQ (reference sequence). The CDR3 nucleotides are TGTGCCAGCAGCTCGACAGGGGGCACCCTCTACGAGCAGTACTTC. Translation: CASSSTGGTLYEQYF.

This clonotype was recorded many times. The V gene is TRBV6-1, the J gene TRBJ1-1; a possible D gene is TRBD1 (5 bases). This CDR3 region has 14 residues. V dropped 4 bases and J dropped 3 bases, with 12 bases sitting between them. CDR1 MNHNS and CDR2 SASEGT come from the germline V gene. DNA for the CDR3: TGTGCCAGCAGTGTTGGGGGAAGGTACACTGAAGCTTTCTTT. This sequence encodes CASSVGGRYTEAFF.

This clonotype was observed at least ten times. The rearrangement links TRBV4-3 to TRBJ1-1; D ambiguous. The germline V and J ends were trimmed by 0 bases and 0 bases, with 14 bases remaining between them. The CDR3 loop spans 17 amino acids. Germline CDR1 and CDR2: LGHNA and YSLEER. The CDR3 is CASSQEVEGWLNTEAFF. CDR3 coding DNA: TGCGCCAGCAGCCAAGAGGTAGAAGGCTGGCTGAACACTGAAGCTTTCTTT.

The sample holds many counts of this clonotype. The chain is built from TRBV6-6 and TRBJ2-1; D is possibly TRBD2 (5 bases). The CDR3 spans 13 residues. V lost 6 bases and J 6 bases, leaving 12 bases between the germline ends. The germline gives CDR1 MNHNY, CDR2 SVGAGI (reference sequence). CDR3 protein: CASRSTRGNEQFF. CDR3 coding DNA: TGTGCCAGCAGATCCACCCGGGGCAATGAGCAGTTCTTC.

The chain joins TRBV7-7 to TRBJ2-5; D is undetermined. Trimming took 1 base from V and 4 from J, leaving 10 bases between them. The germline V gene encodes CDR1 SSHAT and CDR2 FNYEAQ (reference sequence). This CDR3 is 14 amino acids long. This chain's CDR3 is CASSLVNSPETQYF. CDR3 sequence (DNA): TGTGCCAGCAGCTTAGTAAACAGCCCAGAGACCCAGTACTTC.

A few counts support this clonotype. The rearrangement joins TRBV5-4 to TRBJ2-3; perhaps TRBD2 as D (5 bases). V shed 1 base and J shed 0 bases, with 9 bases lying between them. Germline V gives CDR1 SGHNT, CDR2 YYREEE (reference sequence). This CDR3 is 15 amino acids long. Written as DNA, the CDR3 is TGTGCCAGCAGCTTGCGTTTAGCGAGCACAGATACGCAGTATTTT. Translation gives CASSLRLASTDTQYF. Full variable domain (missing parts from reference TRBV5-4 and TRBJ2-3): ETGVTQSPTHLIKTRGQQVTLRCSSQSGHNTVSWYQQALGQGPQFIFQYYREEENGRGNFPPRFSGLQFPNYSSELNVNALELDDSALYLCASSLRLASTDTQYFGPGTRLTVL.

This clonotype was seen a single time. DNA of the CDR3: TGTGCCAGCAGCCCCACGCCCGGGACCAAGAGCTCCTACGAGCAGTACTTC. Its protein product is CASSPTPGTKSSYEQYF. The J gene is TRBJ2-7, the V gene TRBV16, with D perhaps TRBD1 or TRBD2 (5 bases each). CDR3 size: 17 residues. Germline lookup yields CDR1 KGHSY and CDR2 FQNENV. The V end was cut by 4 bases, the J end by 0 bases, with 19 bases between.

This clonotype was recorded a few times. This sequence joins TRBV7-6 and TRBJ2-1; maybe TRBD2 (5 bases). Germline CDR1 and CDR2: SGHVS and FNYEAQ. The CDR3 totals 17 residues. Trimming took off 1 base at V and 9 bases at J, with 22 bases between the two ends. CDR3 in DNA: TGTGCCAGCAGCTTAGGAAGTTGGAGATTCTCTGAGGGTGAGCAGTTCTTC. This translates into CASSLGSWRFSEGEQFF.

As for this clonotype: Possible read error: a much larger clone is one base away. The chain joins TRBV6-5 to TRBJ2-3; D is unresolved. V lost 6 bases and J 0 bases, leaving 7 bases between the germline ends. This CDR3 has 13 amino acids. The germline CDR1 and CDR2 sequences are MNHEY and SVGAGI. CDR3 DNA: TGTGCCAGCAGCCACACTAGCACAGATACGCAGTATTTT. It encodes CASSHTSTDTQYF.

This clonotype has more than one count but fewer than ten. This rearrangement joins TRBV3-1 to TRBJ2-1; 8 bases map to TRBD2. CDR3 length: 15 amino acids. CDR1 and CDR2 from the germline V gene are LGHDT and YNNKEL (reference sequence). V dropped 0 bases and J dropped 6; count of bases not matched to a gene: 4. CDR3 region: CASSQDPGGGNEQFF. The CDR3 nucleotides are TGTGCCAGCAGCCAAGATCCGGGGGGGGGCAATGAGCAGTTCTTC.

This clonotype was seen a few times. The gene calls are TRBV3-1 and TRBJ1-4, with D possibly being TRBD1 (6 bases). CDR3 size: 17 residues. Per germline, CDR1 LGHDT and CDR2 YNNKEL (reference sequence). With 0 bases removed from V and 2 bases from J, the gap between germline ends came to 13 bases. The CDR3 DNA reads TGTGCCAGCAGCCAAGATGAGGGGGTGGGGACTAATGAAAAACTGTTTTTT. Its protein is CASSQDEGVGTNEKLFF.

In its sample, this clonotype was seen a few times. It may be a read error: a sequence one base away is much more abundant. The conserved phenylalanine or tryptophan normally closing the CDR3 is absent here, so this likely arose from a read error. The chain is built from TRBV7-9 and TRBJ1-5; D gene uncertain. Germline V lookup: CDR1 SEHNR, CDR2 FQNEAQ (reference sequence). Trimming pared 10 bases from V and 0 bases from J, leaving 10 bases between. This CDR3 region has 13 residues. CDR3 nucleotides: TGTGCCACCGCAGCGGGTAGCAATCAGCCCCAGCATTCT. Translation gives CATAAGSNQPQHS.

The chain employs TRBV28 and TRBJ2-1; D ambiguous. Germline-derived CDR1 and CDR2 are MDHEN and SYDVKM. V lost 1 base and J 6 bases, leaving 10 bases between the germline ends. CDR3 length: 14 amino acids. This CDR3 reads CASSLLAQGNEQFF. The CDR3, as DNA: TGTGCCAGCAGTTTATTGGCCCAAGGCAATGAGCAGTTCTTC.

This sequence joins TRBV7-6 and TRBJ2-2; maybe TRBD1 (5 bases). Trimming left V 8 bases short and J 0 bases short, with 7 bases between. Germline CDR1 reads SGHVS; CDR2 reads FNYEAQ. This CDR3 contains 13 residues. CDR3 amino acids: CASGASNTGELFF. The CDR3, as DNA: TGTGCCAGCGGGGCCTCGAACACCGGGGAGCTGTTTTTT.

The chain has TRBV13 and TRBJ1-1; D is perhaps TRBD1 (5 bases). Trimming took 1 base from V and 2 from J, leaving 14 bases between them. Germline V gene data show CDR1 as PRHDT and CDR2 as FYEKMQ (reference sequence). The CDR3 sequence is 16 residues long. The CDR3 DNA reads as TGTGCCAGCAGCTTAGCCGCGACAGCAGGCAACACTGAAGCTTTCTTT. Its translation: CASSLAATAGNTEAFF.

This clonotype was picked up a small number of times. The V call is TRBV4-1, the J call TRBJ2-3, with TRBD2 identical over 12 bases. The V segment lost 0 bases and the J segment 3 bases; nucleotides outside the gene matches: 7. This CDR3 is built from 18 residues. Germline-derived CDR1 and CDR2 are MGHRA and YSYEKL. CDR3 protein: CASSQDPWTSGATDTQYF. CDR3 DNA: TGCGCCAGCAGCCAAGATCCTTGGACTAGCGGGGCAACAGATACGCAGTATTTT.

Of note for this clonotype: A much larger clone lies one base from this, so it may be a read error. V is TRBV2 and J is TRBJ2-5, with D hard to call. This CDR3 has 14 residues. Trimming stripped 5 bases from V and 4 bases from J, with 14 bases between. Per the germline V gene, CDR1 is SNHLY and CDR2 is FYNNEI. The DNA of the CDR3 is TGTGCCAGCAGTCCCGTGGGCGGAGCAGAGACCCAGTACTTC. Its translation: CASSPVGGAETQYF.

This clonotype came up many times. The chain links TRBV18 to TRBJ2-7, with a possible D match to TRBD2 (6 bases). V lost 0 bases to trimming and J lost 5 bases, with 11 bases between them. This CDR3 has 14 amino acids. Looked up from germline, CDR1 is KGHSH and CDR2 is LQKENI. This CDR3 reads CASSPPLAPDEQYF. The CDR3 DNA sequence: TGTGCCAGCTCACCACCACTAGCTCCCGACGAGCAGTACTTC.

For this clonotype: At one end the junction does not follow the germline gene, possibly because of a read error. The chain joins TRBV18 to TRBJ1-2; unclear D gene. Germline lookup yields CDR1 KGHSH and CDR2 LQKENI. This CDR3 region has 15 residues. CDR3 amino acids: CASPPRRVTDYGYTF. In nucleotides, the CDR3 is TGTGCCAGCCCACCACGTCGCGTCACTGACTATGGCTACACCTTC.

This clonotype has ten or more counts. Written as DNA, the CDR3 is TGTGCCAGCAGTTTGTGGCACTACGAGCAGTACTTC. Translating gives CASSLWHYEQYF. The V and J genes are TRBV12-3 or TRBV12-4 and TRBJ2-7, with unresolved D. V lost 3 bases, J lost 3 bases, and 6 bases lay in between. This CDR3 contains 12 residues.

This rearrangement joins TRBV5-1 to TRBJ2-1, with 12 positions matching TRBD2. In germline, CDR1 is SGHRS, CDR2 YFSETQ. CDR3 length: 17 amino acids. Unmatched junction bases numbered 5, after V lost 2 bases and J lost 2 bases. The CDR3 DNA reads TGCGCCAGCAGCTTAGATGGACTAGCGGGGCCCTACAATGAGCAGTTCTTC. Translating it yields CASSLDGLAGPYNEQFF. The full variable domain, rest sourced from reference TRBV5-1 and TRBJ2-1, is KAGVTQTPRYLIKTRGQQVTLSCSPISGHRSVSWYQQTPGQGLQFLFEYFSETQRNKGNFPGRFSGRQFSNSRSEMNVSTLELGDSALYLCASSLDGLAGPYNEQFFGPGTRLTVL.

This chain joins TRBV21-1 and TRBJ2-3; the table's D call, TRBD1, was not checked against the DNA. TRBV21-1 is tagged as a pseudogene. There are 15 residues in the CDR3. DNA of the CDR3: TGTGCCAGCAAACCCCCCGGGAGGCTGTTAGATACGCAGTATTTT. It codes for CASKPPGRLLDTQYF.

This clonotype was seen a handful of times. CDR3 DNA sequence: TGTGCCAGCAGTCTTACTAGCGGGGCTGTTACGCAGTATTTT. It yields the protein CASSLTSGAVTQYF. This sequence joins TRBV6-4 and TRBJ2-3; 10 bases agree with TRBD2. The V gene end was trimmed by 5 bases and the J gene end by 8 bases; junction bases not matched to a gene: 7. Germline V gene data show CDR1 as MRHNA and CDR2 as SNTAGT. CDR3 size: 14 residues.

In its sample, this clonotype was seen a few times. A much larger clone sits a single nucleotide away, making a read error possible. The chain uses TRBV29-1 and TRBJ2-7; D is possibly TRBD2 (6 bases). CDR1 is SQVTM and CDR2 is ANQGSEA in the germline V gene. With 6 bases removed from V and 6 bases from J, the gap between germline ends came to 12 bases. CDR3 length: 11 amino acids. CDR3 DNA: TGCAGCGTAGGCACGGAGGGCGAGCAGTACTTC. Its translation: CSVGTEGEQYF.